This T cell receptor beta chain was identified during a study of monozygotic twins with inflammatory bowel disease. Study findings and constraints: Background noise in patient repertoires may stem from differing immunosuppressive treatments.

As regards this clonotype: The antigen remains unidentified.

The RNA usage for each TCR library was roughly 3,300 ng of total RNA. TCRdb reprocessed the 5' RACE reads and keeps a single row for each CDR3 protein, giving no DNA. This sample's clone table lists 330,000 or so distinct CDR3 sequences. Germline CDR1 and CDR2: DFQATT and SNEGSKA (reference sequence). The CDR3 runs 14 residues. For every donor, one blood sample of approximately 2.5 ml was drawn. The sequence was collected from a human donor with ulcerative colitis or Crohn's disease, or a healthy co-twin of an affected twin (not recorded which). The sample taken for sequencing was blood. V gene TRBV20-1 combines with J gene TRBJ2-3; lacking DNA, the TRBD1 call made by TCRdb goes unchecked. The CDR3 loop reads CSAGTTGGSDTQYF.